These 11 T cell receptor beta chains were all obtained from the same sample, sequenced in a study of blood T cells in healthy people across ages (dated by TCRdb to the mid-2010s). Receptors were amplified or captured by 5' RACE. The instrument given in TCRdb is Illumina HiSeq 2500. A second PCR of roughly 6 to 12 cycles was run with a J-beta primer mix and a sample-barcoded 5' primer. The raw public data were reprocessed by TCRdb itself: fastp quality trimming at Q25, MiXCR clonotype calling, in-frame beta chains only. Rows matching on CDR3 protein sequence are summarized as one entry with the most common DNA and genes. Across this sample there are approximately 900,000 distinct CDR3 sequences, with about 48% seen only once. The ten largest clones take up roughly 13% of the sample. Sample: blood. The receptors stem from a man aged 30 to 39 in good health.

The chain links TRBV20-1 to TRBJ2-7, with D perhaps TRBD1 (5 bases). Looked up from germline, CDR1 is DFQATT and CDR2 is SNEGSKA (reference sequence). This CDR3 is 14 amino acids long. V was clipped by 4 bases and J by 1 base, with 14 bases between them. In nucleotides, the CDR3 is TGCAGTGCTACGATCGACAGTCGGTCCTACGAGCAGTACTTC. It codes for CSATIDSRSYEQYF.

CDR3: CASSLTDSGNTIYF. The CDR3 DNA reads TGCGCCAGCAGCCTGACTGACTCTGGAAACACCATATATTTT. J is TRBJ1-3 and V is TRBV5-1; D gene ambiguous. V lost 4 bases and J lost 0, with 8 bases in between. Germline lookup yields CDR1 SGHRS and CDR2 YFSETQ. This CDR3 comprises 14 residues.

Points on this clonotype: Compared with germline, one end of the junction differs, possibly owing to a read error. The J gene is TRBJ1-4, the V gene TRBV28, with D unresolved. This CDR3 has 13 residues. Germline CDR1 reads MDHEN; CDR2 reads SYDVKM. CDR3 bases: TGTACCAGCAGCCCGGGCCCCAATGAAAAACTGTTTTTT. Its translation: CTSSPGPNEKLFF.

About this clonotype: A much larger clonotype is one base distant, so this may be a read error. J is TRBJ2-7 and V is TRBV2; the match to TRBD2 covers 10 bases. This CDR3 has 13 amino acids. Per the germline V gene, CDR1 is SNHLY and CDR2 is FYNNEI. The ends lost 4 bases at V and 7 bases at J; junction bases unmatched: 4. The CDR3 DNA reads TGTGCCAGCAGTGGGACTAGCGGCAATGAGCAGTACTTC. Its protein is CASSGTSGNEQYF.

CDR3 nucleotide sequence: TGCAGTGTAGTGCAGGGGGCGAGCACAGATACGCAGTATTTT. Its protein is CSVVQGASTDTQYF. V is TRBV20-1 and J is TRBJ2-3; 8 positions match TRBD1. The germline V gene encodes CDR1 DFQATT and CDR2 SNEGSKA (reference sequence). V was clipped by 7 bases and J by 0 bases; unmatched bases: 6. This CDR3 is 14 amino acids long.

V usage is TRBV5-1 and J usage is TRBJ2-2, with 7 bases lining up with TRBD1. Per germline, CDR1 SGHRS and CDR2 YFSETQ. The J segment lost 6 bases and the V segment lost 2 bases, leaving 1 base of the junction unmatched. The CDR3 runs to 13 residues. CDR3 nucleotides: TGCGCCAGCAGCTTACAGGGGCCCGGGGAGCTGTTTTTT. Its translation: CASSLQGPGELFF.

This clonotype came up many times. The chain combines TRBV29-1 with TRBJ2-3; 7 nucleotides match TRBD2. The CDR3 sequence is 16 residues long. Germline V CDR1 and CDR2: SQVTM, ANQGSEA. The J segment lost 0 bases and the V segment lost 6 bases, leaving 12 bases of the junction unmatched. CDR3 residues: CSVRRGGEGSTDTQYF. CDR3 DNA sequence: TGCAGCGTCCGACGGGGAGGGGAAGGTAGCACAGATACGCAGTATTTT.

The gene calls are TRBV5-1 and TRBJ2-1; 8 nucleotides agree with TRBD1. Germline V CDR1 and CDR2: SGHRS, YFSETQ. The CDR3 has 14 amino acids. Losses at the gene ends were 3 bases for V and 7 bases for J; bases not matched to a gene: 6. CDR3 in DNA: TGCGCCAGCAGCTCTGGACAGGGTTGGAATGAGCAGTTCTTC. Protein: CASSSGQGWNEQFF.

V and J are TRBV20-1 and TRBJ2-5; D gene uncertain. CDR1 and CDR2 (germline): DFQATT, SNEGSKA (reference sequence). The CDR3 has 12 amino acids. Trimming removed 3 bases at V and 3 bases at J, with 8 bases between. CDR3 amino acids: CSARFAKETQYF. CDR3 DNA sequence: TGCAGTGCTAGGTTCGCAAAAGAGACCCAGTACTTC.

V is TRBV4-1 and J is TRBJ1-6, with D unresolved. The V end was cut by 0 bases, the J end by 10 bases, with 16 bases between. Per the germline V gene, CDR1 is MGHRA and CDR2 is YSYEKL. This CDR3 spans 16 amino acids. For the CDR3, the DNA is TGCGCCAGCAGCCAAGACCGGGTGGTGAAAAACTCACCCCTCCACTTT. The encoded protein is CASSQDRVVKNSPLHF.

The rearrangement uses TRBV10-3 and TRBJ1-1; possibly TRBD1 for D (5 bases). CDR3 size: 16 residues. The V gene lost 3 bases and the J gene lost 1 base, with 15 bases spanning the gap. Germline V lookup: CDR1 ENHRY, CDR2 SYGVKD. The CDR3 DNA is TGTGCCATCAGTGATCCGATCAGGGACGGGAACACTGAAGCTTTCTTT. It translates to CAISDPIRDGNTEAFF.